Detailed here is one T cell receptor (beta chain). Its antigen is currently unknown. This entry comes from a study of blood T cells in healthy people across ages. General observations from the study: Diversity was estimated from one million T cells, and these estimates were considered underestimates.

Germline V CDR1 and CDR2: SGHRS, YFSETQ. The CDR3 contains 16 residues. Sample-barcoded 5' priming and a J-beta primer mix drove a second PCR of roughly 7 to 11 cycles. The template-switch adaptor, which had 12 random nucleotides, put a tag on each cDNA molecule. TCRdb re-analysed the 5' RACE reads in MiXCR, keeping a single row per CDR3 protein. The sample holds some 1.5 million distinct CDR3 sequences, roughly 28% seen once. Isolated per sample were at least 6 million PBMCs. Sequenced material: blood. This rearrangement joins TRBV5-1 to TRBJ2-4; 10 bases align to TRBD2. With the DNA end fitting TRBJ2-5 better, the J assignment may be wrong. This TCR derives from a woman in her twenties or thirties in good health. CDR3 residues: CASSLAIAGGEETQYF. Here the CDR3 DNA reads TGCGCCAGCAGCTTGGCGATAGCGGGGGGCGAAGAGACCCAGTACTTC.